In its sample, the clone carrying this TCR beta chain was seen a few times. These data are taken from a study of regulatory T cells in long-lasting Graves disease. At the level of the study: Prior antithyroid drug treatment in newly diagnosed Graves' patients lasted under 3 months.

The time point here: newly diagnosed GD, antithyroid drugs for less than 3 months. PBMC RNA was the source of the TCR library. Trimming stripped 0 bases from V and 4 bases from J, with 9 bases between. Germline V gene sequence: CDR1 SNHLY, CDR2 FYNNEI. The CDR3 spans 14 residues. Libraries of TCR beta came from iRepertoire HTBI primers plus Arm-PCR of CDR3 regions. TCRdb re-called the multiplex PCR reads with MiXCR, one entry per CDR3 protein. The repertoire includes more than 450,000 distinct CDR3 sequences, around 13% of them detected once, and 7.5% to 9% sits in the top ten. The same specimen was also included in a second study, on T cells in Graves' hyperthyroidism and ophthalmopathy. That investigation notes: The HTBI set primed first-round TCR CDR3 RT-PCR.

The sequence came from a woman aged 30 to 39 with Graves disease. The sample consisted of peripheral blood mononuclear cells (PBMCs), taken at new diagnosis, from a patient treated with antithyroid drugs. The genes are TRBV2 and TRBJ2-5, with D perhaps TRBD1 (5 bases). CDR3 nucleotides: TGTGCCAGCAGTGAAGCGGGGCTAGTAGAGACCCAGTACTTC. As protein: CASSEAGLVETQYF.